Shown below are 2 T cell receptor beta chains from a single sample sequenced in a study of T cells in Graves' hyperthyroidism and ophthalmopathy (dated by TCRdb to between 2018 and 2021). Library preparation employed multiplex PCR. Sequencing used an Illumina HiSeq 2000. The TCR beta CDR3 regions were amplified from RNA transcripts. For the first round of RT-PCR on the TCR CDR3, the HTBI primer set was used together with the Qiagen OneStep RT-PCR kit. TCRdb's own reprocessing of the public reads used fastp at Q25 and MiXCR and kept productive beta chains. Identical CDR3 protein sequences are pooled into one entry, listed with their most common genes and DNA. For this sample there are fewer than 110,000 distinct CDR3 sequences; 16% appear just once. The ten largest make up 35% to 50% of the sample. Source material: blood. The receptors were sampled from a woman aged 50 to 60 with Graves' hyperthyroidism.

At least ten counts were recorded for this clonotype. The rearrangement links TRBV6-1 to TRBJ2-7, with D maybe TRBD2 (6 bases). The CDR3 has 13 residues. The V end was cut by 10 bases, the J end by 3 bases, with 16 bases between. CDR1 is MNHNS and CDR2 is SASEGT in the germline V gene. The chain's CDR3 is CATGPTAGYEQYF. The CDR3 DNA reads TGTGCCACCGGGCCGACAGCGGGCTACGAGCAGTACTTC.

This clonotype was counted ten times or more. The chain has TRBV28 and TRBJ1-4; D remains ambiguous. This CDR3 contains 15 residues. With 6 bases removed from V and 5 bases from J, the gap between germline ends came to 16 bases. Germline loops: CDR1 MDHEN, CDR2 SYDVKM. CDR3 loop: CASSPAGIGNEKLFF. The CDR3 DNA is TGTGCCAGCAGCCCCGCCGGGATTGGAAATGAAAAACTGTTTTTT.